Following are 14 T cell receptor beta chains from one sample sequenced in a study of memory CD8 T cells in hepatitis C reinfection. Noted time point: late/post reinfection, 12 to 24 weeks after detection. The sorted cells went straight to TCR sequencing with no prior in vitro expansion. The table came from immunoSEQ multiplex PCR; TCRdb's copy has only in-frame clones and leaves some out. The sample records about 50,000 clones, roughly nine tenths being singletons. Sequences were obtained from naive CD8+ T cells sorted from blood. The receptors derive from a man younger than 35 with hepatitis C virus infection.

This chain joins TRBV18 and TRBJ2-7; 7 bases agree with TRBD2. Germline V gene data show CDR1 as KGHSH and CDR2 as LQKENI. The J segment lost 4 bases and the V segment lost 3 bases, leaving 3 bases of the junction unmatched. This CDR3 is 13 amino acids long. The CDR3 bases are TGTGCCAGCTCACCGGGGACTACATACGAGCAGTACTTC. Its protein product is CASSPGTTYEQYF.

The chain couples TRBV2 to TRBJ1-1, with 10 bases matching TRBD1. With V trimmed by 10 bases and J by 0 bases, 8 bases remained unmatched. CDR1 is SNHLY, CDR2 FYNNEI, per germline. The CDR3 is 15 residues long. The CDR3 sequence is CAILGTGALNTEAFF. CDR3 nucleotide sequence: TGTGCCATACTAGGGACAGGGGCATTGAACACTGAAGCTTTCTTT. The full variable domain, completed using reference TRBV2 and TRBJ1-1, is EPEVTQTPSHQVTQMGQEVILRCVPISNHLYFYWYRQILGQKVEFLVSFYNNEISEKSEIFDDQFSVERPDGSNFTLKIRSTKLEDSAMYFCAILGTGALNTEAFFGQGTRLTVV.

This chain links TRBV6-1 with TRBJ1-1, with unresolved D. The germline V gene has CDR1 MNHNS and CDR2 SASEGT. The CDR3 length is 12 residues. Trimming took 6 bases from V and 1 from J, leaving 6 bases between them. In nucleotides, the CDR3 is TGTGCCAGCAGCACTTCGAACACTGAAGCTTTCTTT. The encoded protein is CASSTSNTEAFF.

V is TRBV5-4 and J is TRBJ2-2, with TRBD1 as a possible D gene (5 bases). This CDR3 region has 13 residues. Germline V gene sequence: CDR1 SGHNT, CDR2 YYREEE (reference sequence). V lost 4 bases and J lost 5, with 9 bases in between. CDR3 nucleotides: TGTGCCAGCAGCCCGACAGCGACCGGGGAGCTGTTTTTT. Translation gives CASSPTATGELFF.

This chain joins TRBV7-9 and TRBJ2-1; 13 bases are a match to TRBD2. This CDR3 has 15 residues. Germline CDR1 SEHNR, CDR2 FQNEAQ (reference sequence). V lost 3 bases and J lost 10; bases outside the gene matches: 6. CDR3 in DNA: TGTGCCAGCAGCTTTACTAGCGGGGGGGCACAGGAGCAGTTCTTC. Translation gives CASSFTSGGAQEQFF.

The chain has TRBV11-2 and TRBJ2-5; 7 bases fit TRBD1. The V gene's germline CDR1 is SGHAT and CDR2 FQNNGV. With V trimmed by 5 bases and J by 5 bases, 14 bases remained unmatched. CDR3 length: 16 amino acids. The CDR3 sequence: CASSQGQWIEGETQYF. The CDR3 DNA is TGTGCCAGCAGCCAGGGACAGTGGATAGAGGGGGAGACCCAGTACTTC.

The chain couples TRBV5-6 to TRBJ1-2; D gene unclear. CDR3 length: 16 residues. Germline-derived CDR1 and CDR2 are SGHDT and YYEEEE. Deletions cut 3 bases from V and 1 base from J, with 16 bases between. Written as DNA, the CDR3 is TGTGCCAGCAGCTCGGCCGCACAGATTTTTAACTATGGCTACACCTTC. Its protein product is CASSSAAQIFNYGYTF.

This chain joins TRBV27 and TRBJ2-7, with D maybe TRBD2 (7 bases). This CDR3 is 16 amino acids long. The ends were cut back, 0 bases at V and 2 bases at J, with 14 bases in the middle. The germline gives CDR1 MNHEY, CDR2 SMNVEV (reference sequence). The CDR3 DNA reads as TGTGCCAGCAGTTTATCAGCGGGCGGGGGCACCTACGAGCAGTACTTC. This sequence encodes CASSLSAGGGTYEQYF.

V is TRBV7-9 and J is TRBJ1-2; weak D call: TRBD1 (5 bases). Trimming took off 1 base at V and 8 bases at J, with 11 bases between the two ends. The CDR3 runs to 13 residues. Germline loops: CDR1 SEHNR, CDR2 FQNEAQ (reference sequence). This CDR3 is CASSLGGAEGYTF. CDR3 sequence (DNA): TGTGCCAGCAGCTTAGGTGGGGCGGAAGGCTACACCTTC.

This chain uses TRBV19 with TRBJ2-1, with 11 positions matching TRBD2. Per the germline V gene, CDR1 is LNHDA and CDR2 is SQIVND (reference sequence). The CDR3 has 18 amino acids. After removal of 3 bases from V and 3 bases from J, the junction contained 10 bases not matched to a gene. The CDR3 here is CASSILLAGVTGYNEQFF. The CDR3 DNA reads TGTGCCAGTAGTATCTTACTAGCGGGAGTTACGGGCTACAATGAGCAGTTCTTC. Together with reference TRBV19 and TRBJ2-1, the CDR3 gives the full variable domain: DGGITQSPKYLFRKEGQNVTLSCEQNLNHDAMYWYRQDPGQGLRLIYYSQIVNDFQKGDIAEGYSVSREKKESFPLTVTSAQKNPTAFYLCASSILLAGVTGYNEQFFGPGTRLTVL.

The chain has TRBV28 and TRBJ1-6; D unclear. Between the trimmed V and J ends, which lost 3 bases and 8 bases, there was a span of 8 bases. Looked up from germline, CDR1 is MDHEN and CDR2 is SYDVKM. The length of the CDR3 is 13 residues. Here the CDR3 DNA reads TGTGCCAGCAGTTTTACCTTAGATTCACCCCTCCACTTT. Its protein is CASSFTLDSPLHF.

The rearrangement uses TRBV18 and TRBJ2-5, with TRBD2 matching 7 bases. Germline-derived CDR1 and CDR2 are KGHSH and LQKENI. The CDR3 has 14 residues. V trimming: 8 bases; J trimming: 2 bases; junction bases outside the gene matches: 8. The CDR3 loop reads CASHRGDGQETQYF. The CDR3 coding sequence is TGTGCCAGCCACCGGGGGGACGGACAAGAGACCCAGTACTTC.

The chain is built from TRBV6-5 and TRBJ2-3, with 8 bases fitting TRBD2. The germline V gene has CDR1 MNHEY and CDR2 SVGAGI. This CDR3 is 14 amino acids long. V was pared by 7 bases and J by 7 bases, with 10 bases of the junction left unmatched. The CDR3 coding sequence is TGTGCCAGCAAGCCCAGCGGGGGCTGGCATACGCAGTATTTT. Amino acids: CASKPSGGWHTQYF.

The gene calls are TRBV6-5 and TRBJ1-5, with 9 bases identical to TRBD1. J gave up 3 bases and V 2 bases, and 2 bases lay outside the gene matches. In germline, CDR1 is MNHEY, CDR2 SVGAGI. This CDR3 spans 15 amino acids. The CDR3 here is CASSYRQGDNQPQHF. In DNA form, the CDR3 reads TGTGCCAGCAGTTACCGACAGGGGGACAATCAGCCCCAGCATTTT.